What follows are 15 T cell receptor beta chains derived from one specimen sequenced in a study of response to subunit inactivated influenza vaccine. Using its own MiXCR run on the RT-PCR reads, TCRdb lists one record per CDR3 protein. The table includes roughly 180,000 distinct CDR3 sequences, around a tenth detected once. Sequencing used non-naive T cells sorted from PBMCs, obtained on the day of vaccination. Source of these receptors: a man aged 50-59 years who received an inactivated influenza vaccine.

The chain carries TRBV29-1 and TRBJ1-2; possible D gene TRBD1, 5 bases. Between the trimmed V and J ends, which lost 1 base and 4 bases, there was a span of 10 bases. The CDR3 spans 13 residues. CDR1 is SQVTM, CDR2 ANQGSEA, per germline. CDR3 loop: CSVEGDAGYGYTF. Here the CDR3 DNA reads TGCAGCGTTGAAGGGGACGCTGGCTATGGCTACACCTTC.

This clonotype was seen ten or more times. J is TRBJ1-2 and V is TRBV5-1; no clear D. The CDR3 has 13 residues. Germline V gene lookup returns CDR1 SGHRS and CDR2 YFSETQ. V lost 4 bases to trimming and J lost 3 bases, with 10 bases between them. Written as DNA, the CDR3 is TGCGCCAGCAGCAAACGATCGGACTATGGCTACACCTTC. Its protein is CASSKRSDYGYTF.

In this sample, this clonotype turned up a few times. CDR3 in amino acids: CSVERTGLGGYTF. Written as DNA, the CDR3 is TGCAGCGTTGAAAGGACCGGGTTGGGTGGCTACACCTTC. V gene TRBV29-1 combines with J gene TRBJ1-2; unclear D gene. The CDR3 totals 13 residues. V dropped 2 bases and J dropped 7 bases, with 14 bases sitting between them. Germline V CDR1 and CDR2: SQVTM, ANQGSEA. The whole variable domain, filled in from reference TRBV29-1 and TRBJ1-2, reads SAVISQKPSRDICQRGTSLTIQCQVDSQVTMMFWYRQQPGQSLTLIATANQGSEATYESGFVIDKFPISRPNLTFSTLTVSNMSPEDSSIYLCSVERTGLGGYTFGSGTRLTVV.

The chain employs TRBV24-1 and TRBJ1-2; the D is unclear. Trimming left V 7 bases short and J 4 bases short, with 6 bases between. The CDR3 contains 11 residues. CDR1 and CDR2 (germline): KGHDR, SFDVKD. CDR3 loop: CATSGLYGYTF. CDR3 in DNA: TGTGCCACCAGCGGACTCTATGGCTACACCTTC.

A few counts support this clonotype. The chain links TRBV5-1 to TRBJ1-1; D may be TRBD1 (5 bases). This CDR3 is 13 amino acids long. The germline V gene has CDR1 SGHRS and CDR2 YFSETQ. V was cut by 5 bases and J by 10 bases, with 18 bases left in between. The CDR3 is CASRPGTAAAAFF. The CDR3 nucleotides are TGCGCCAGCAGACCCGGGACCGCGGCCGCAGCTTTCTTT.

This clonotype appeared many times. The chain is built from TRBV25-1 and TRBJ2-5; the D gene is possibly TRBD2 (6 bases). The CDR3 covers 15 residues. Germline V CDR1 and CDR2: MGHDK, SYGVNS. Trimming stripped 3 bases from V and 3 bases from J, with 14 bases between. CDR3 loop: CASSDLPGLEETQYF. The CDR3 nucleotides read TGTGCCAGCAGTGACCTCCCGGGACTGGAAGAGACCCAGTACTTC.

This clonotype has more than one count but fewer than ten. The CDR3, as DNA: TGTGCCAGCTCACCTCTGACGGGGCCAACTAATGAAAAACTGTTTTTT. Protein sequence: CASSPLTGPTNEKLFF. This chain uses TRBV18 with TRBJ1-4; D is perhaps TRBD1 (5 bases). The V end lost 3 bases, the J end lost 0 bases, and 11 bases lay between the germline ends. CDR3 length: 16 residues. The V gene's germline CDR1 is KGHSH and CDR2 LQKENI.

V and J are TRBV15 and TRBJ2-7, with 10 bases lining up with TRBD1. After removal of 0 bases from V and 5 bases from J, the junction contained 7 bases not matched to a gene. Germline CDR1 LNHNV, CDR2 YYDKDF (reference sequence). The CDR3 consists of 16 residues. CDR3 coding DNA: TGTGCCACCAGCAGAGAGCTGGGGGACAGGGGCCACGAGCAGTACTTC. This translates into CATSRELGDRGHEQYF.

This clonotype was recorded many times. V usage is TRBV7-6 and J usage is TRBJ2-1; either TRBD1 or TRBD2 may fit D (7 bases each). Looked up from germline, CDR1 is SGHVS and CDR2 is FNYEAQ. V lost 5 bases and J lost 7, with 15 bases in between. CDR3 size: 14 residues. The CDR3 here is CASSRRQGGNEQFF. In DNA form, the CDR3 reads TGTGCCAGCAGCCGTAGACAGGGAGGGAATGAGCAGTTCTTC.

The J gene is TRBJ1-2, the V gene TRBV29-1; D is unresolved. The V and J ends lost 2 bases and 3 bases respectively, with 7 bases between them. Germline V lookup: CDR1 SQVTM, CDR2 ANQGSEA. This CDR3 is built from 12 residues. The CDR3 DNA reads TGCAGCGTTGAACAGGTGGACTATGGCTACACCTTC. It codes for CSVEQVDYGYTF.

This clonotype was seen only a few times. The genes are TRBV7-9 and TRBJ2-5; D is unresolved. Trimming cost V 4 bases and J 5 bases, with 5 bases left between them. This CDR3 is built from 11 residues. Per the germline V gene, CDR1 is SEHNR and CDR2 is FQNEAQ (reference sequence). As DNA, the CDR3 is TGTGCCAGCAGCTCTTCGGAGACCCAGTACTTC. It is translated as CASSSSETQYF.

Of note for this clonotype: This sequence may be a read error, since a much larger clone differs from it by one base. This chain links TRBV20-1 with TRBJ2-7; D assignment may be TRBD1 or TRBD2 (5 bases each). The germline V gene encodes CDR1 DFQATT and CDR2 SNEGSKA (reference sequence). The CDR3 has 16 residues. Here the CDR3 reads CCARAVRDQTHREQYF. CDR3 coding DNA: TGCTGTGCTAGAGCGGTCCGGGACCAGACCCACCGGGAGCAGTACTTC.

In its sample, this clonotype was seen many times. The chain joins TRBV5-1 to TRBJ2-2, with 8 nucleotides matching TRBD2. Trimming took 1 base from V and 6 from J; bases not matched to a gene: 8. Looked up from germline, CDR1 is SGHRS and CDR2 is YFSETQ. The CDR3 contains 16 residues. Here the CDR3 DNA reads TGCGCCAGCAGCTTGTCGGCGGGGGGCCTATCCGGGGAGCTGTTTTTT. It encodes CASSLSAGGLSGELFF.

This rearrangement joins TRBV5-6 to TRBJ2-7; D not certain. The ends were cut back, 2 bases at V and 3 bases at J, with 9 bases in the middle. The CDR3 has 13 residues. Looked up from germline, CDR1 is SGHDT and CDR2 is YYEEEE. CDR3 protein: CASSFTGVYEQYF. CDR3 bases: TGTGCCAGCAGCTTCACCGGAGTCTACGAGCAGTACTTC.

This clonotype was found a few times. The chain combines TRBV7-2 with TRBJ2-4; TRBD2 is a possible D gene (6 bases). From germline, CDR1 is SGHTA and CDR2 FQGNSA. V gave up 3 bases and J gave up 7 bases, with 19 bases separating them. CDR3 size: 16 residues. CDR3 in amino acids: CASSLGPGPRGNIQYF. The CDR3 DNA sequence: TGTGCCAGCAGCTTGGGGCCCGGTCCACGGGGGAACATTCAGTACTTC. Supplemented by reference TRBV7-2 and TRBJ2-4, the full variable domain reads GAGVSQSPSNKVTEKGKDVELRCDPISGHTALYWYRQSLGQGLEFLIYFQGNSAPDKSGLPSDRFSAERTGGSVSTLTIQRTQQEDSAVYLCASSLGPGPRGNIQYFGAGTRLSVL.